This passage covers 17 T cell receptor beta chains from one sample sequenced in a study of breast tumors, draining lymph nodes, adjacent tissues. TCRdb re-called the multiplex PCR reads through MiXCR, storing one row per CDR3 protein. This sample has some 250,000 distinct CDR3 sequences, with under 35% found just once. Breast cancer patients provided tissue from their axillary draining lymph nodes. Input material: axillary lymph node tissue. The receptors stem from a female donor with breast cancer. Some clones in this sample may be carry-over from other donors' samples.

This clonotype was seen ten or more times. The chain is built from TRBV9 and TRBJ2-5, with TRBD2 matching 9 bases. With V trimmed by 0 bases and J by 5 bases, 8 bases remained unmatched. CDR1 SGDLS and CDR2 YYNGEE come from the germline V gene. CDR3 length: 16 residues. In DNA, the CDR3 is TGTGCCAGCAGCGTAGGAGATAGCGGGAGAATTGAGACCCAGTACTTC. Encoded protein: CASSVGDSGRIETQYF.

This clonotype was seen repeatedly, ten times or more. The rearrangement joins TRBV4-2 to TRBJ2-7, with 7 bases lining up with TRBD2. Germline assignment: CDR1 LGHNA and CDR2 YNFKEQ. The length of the CDR3 is 17 residues. With 0 bases clipped from V and 3 bases from J, the junction kept 11 bases outside the gene matches. CDR3 residues: CASSQEWKIAGNYEQYF. CDR3 coding DNA: TGTGCCAGCAGCCAAGAATGGAAAATAGCGGGTAACTACGAGCAGTACTTC.

There are many counts of this clonotype. This chain links TRBV9 with TRBJ2-5; a weak D match, TRBD2 (7 bases). The CDR3 loop spans 13 amino acids. Germline assignment: CDR1 SGDLS and CDR2 YYNGEE. The V and J ends lost 10 bases and 2 bases respectively, with 15 bases between them. The CDR3 nucleotides read TGTGCCCCGGGGGGCACCTCTCAAGAGACCCAGTACTTC. Its protein product is CAPGGTSQETQYF.

This clonotype appeared many times. V gene TRBV9 combines with J gene TRBJ2-1, with TRBD2 identical over 10 bases. Germline V gene lookup returns CDR1 SGDLS and CDR2 YYNGEE. V lost 0 bases, J lost 9 bases, and 6 bases stayed unmatched. The CDR3 is 15 residues long. The CDR3 is CASSVGVAGGGEQFF. The CDR3 DNA follows: TGTGCCAGCAGCGTAGGGGTAGCGGGGGGCGGTGAGCAGTTCTTC.

The chain uses TRBV2 and TRBJ1-5; 10 bases match TRBD1. The germline V gene encodes CDR1 SNHLY and CDR2 FYNNEI. V was clipped by 5 bases and J by 5 bases; unmatched bases: 3. The CDR3 loop spans 14 amino acids. The CDR3 is CASSKTGGDQPQHF. The CDR3 region has the DNA TGTGCCAGCAGTAAGACAGGGGGCGATCAGCCCCAGCATTTT.

In its sample, this clonotype was seen many times. CDR3 sequence: CASSLAAGLVGETQYF. CDR3 sequence (DNA): TGTGCCAGCAGCTTAGCCGCCGGACTAGTCGGGGAGACCCAGTACTTC. The chain recombines TRBV7-2 with TRBJ2-5; 7 nucleotides agree with TRBD2. The V gene's germline CDR1 is SGHTA and CDR2 FQGNSA. The J segment lost 5 bases and the V segment lost 0 bases, leaving 9 bases of the junction unmatched. The CDR3 has 16 amino acids.

This clonotype was counted at least ten times. J is TRBJ2-1 and V is TRBV7-2; no clear D. Trimming took off 1 base at V and 6 bases at J, with 7 bases between the two ends. Per the germline V gene, CDR1 is SGHTA and CDR2 is FQGNSA. The CDR3 sequence is 13 residues long. The CDR3 nucleotides are TGTGCCAGCAGCTTAGACTTGCCCAATGAGCAGTTCTTC. Translating it yields CASSLDLPNEQFF.

As concerns this clonotype: This may come from a read error, since a much larger clone is one base off. The V and J genes are TRBV14 and TRBJ2-5; D possibly uses TRBD1 or TRBD2 (5 bases each). CDR3 size: 15 residues. Germline values: CDR1 SGHDN, CDR2 FVKESK. CDR3: CASSPRAVPRETPYF. The CDR3 nucleotides read TGTGCCAGCAGCCCGAGAGCCGTACCCAGGGAGACCCCGTACTTC.

The genes are TRBV19 and TRBJ1-1, with D uncertain. The length of the CDR3 is 14 residues. Trimming removed 3 bases from V and 0 bases from J, with 8 bases in between. Germline V CDR1 and CDR2: LNHDA, SQIVND (reference sequence). This chain's CDR3 is CASSIQQMNTEAFF. The CDR3 DNA reads as TGTGCCAGTAGTATTCAACAGATGAACACTGAAGCTTTCTTT.

This clonotype was observed a few times. The CDR3 region is CASSRGLAGEEGKNIQYF. CDR3 coding DNA: TGTGCCAGCAGCCGGGGACTAGCGGGAGAGGAAGGCAAAAACATTCAGTACTTC. This chain connects TRBV7-6 to TRBJ2-4; TRBD2 aligns across 14 bases. The length of the CDR3 is 18 residues. Trimming cost V 5 bases and J 3 bases; bases outside gene matches: 9. The germline V gene encodes CDR1 SGHVS and CDR2 FNYEAQ.

With respect to this clonotype: A junction end diverges from the germline sequence, so it may reflect a read error. This rearrangement joins TRBV12-3 or TRBV12-4 to TRBJ1-2; the D gene is possibly TRBD1 (6 bases). This CDR3 has 16 amino acids. CDR3 DNA: TGTGCCAGCAGTTTCAGGGGAGGAGCGCCCGGCTATGGCTCCACCTTC. It is translated as CASSFRGGAPGYGSTF.

The gene calls are TRBV6-6 and TRBJ1-2; perhaps TRBD1 as D (6 bases). This CDR3 has 17 amino acids. With 6 bases removed from V and 3 bases from J, the gap between germline ends came to 23 bases. Germline lookup yields CDR1 MNHNY and CDR2 SVGAGI (reference sequence). In nucleotides, the CDR3 is TGTGCCAGCAGACCCCTGGGGGGGGCGCAGGGAGACTATGGCTACACCTTC. It specifies CASRPLGGAQGDYGYTF.

This clonotype appeared many times. The chain links TRBV2 to TRBJ2-7, with D possibly TRBD2 on 6 matching bases. This CDR3 has 14 residues. Per germline, CDR1 SNHLY and CDR2 FYNNEI. Trimming removed 7 bases at V and 3 bases at J, with 16 bases between. The CDR3 protein is CASKPEGAGYEQYF. The DNA of the CDR3 is TGTGCCAGCAAACCTGAGGGAGCGGGCTACGAGCAGTACTTC.

This clonotype was picked up a small number of times. The chain links TRBV19 to TRBJ2-2; the D is unclear. The germline V gene has CDR1 LNHDA and CDR2 SQIVND (reference sequence). V lost 3 bases and J lost 7, with 12 bases in between. This CDR3 comprises 14 residues. CDR3 bases: TGTGCCAGTAGTATCCTCTCGAGGAACGGGGAGCTGTTTTTT. Translating it yields CASSILSRNGELFF.

This clonotype was counted many times. The V call is TRBV12-3 or TRBV12-4, the J call TRBJ1-2; TRBD1 is a possible D gene (5 bases). The length of the CDR3 is 14 residues. The V gene lost 3 bases and the J gene lost 2 bases, with 10 bases spanning the gap. The CDR3 reads CASSFQGANYGYTF. CDR3 coding DNA: TGTGCCAGCAGTTTCCAGGGAGCGAACTATGGCTACACCTTC.

The chain uses TRBV7-9 and TRBJ2-2; D unclear. The length of the CDR3 is 14 residues. Looked up from germline, CDR1 is SEHNR and CDR2 is FQNEAQ (reference sequence). V lost 4 bases to trimming and J lost 5 bases, with 11 bases between them. CDR3 coding DNA: TGTGCCAGCAGCTCGGAAACTGCGACCGGGGAGCTGTTTTTT. It yields the protein CASSSETATGELFF. Full variable domain (rest looked up from reference TRBV7-9 and TRBJ2-2): DTGVSQNPRHKITKRGQNVTFRCDPISEHNRLYWYRQTLGQGPEFLTYFQNEAQLEKSRLLSDRFSAERPKGSFSTLEIQRTEQGDSAMYLCASSSETATGELFFGEGSRLTVL.

This clonotype appeared many times. The CDR3 DNA is TGTGCCAGCAGCCCCCGCGGCAGGGGCTTGGGAGAGACCCAGTACTTC. Amino acids: CASSPRGRGLGETQYF. This sequence joins TRBV7-2 and TRBJ2-5, with a weak D call TRBD1 (6 bases). In germline, CDR1 is SGHTA, CDR2 FQGNSA. The V end was cut by 5 bases, the J end by 4 bases, with 20 bases between. The CDR3 spans 16 residues.